A selection of T cell receptor beta chains follows, all from one sample in a study of cytomegalovirus exposure and HLA in healthy donors. Sequenced by immunoSEQ multiplex PCR; TCRdb stores in-frame clones only, minus some. The sample lists approximately 170,000 clones, 60% to 80% occurring once. Sample: PBMCs. These receptors were taken from a female donor in good health and CMV-seronegative. CDR3s include the opening cysteine and the closing phenylalanine or tryptophan. D genes are given only for firm matches. Some rows have no size entry. The others give once, few or many, or a class for an expanded clone.

D gene: .
J gene: TRBJ2-7
CDR3 length: 15
clone size: .
V gene: TRBV28
CDR3 protein: CASSITGQASYEQYF
CDR3 DNA: TGTGCCAGCAGTATTACGGGACAAGCCTCCTACGAGCAGTACTTC

D gene: TRBD1
J gene: TRBJ1-5
CDR3 length: 14
clone size: .
V gene: TRBV7-9
CDR3 protein: CASSLGQGNQPQHF
CDR3 DNA: TGTGCCAGCAGCCTGGGACAGGGGAATCAGCCCCAGCATTTT

D gene: .
J gene: TRBJ1-5
CDR3 length: 13
clone size: once
V gene: TRBV2
CDR3 protein: CASSEDGHQPQHF
CDR3 DNA: TGTGCCAGCAGTGAAGATGGGCATCAGCCCCAGCATTTT

D gene: TRBD1
J gene: TRBJ1-2
CDR3 length: 13
clone size: few
V gene: TRBV19
CDR3 protein: CASSIEPGGGYTF
CDR3 DNA: TGTGCCAGTAGTATAGAGCCAGGGGGAGGCTACACCTTC

D gene: .
J gene: TRBJ2-3
CDR3 length: 12
clone size: once
V gene: TRBV27
CDR3 protein: CASSSLHSTQYF
CDR3 DNA: TGTGCCAGCAGTTCCCTCCACAGTACGCAGTATTTT

D gene: TRBD2
J gene: TRBJ2-3
CDR3 length: 18
clone size: .
V gene: TRBV5-1
CDR3 protein: CASSRALAGAWSTDTQYF
CDR3 DNA: TGCGCCAGCTCCCGGGCGCTAGCGGGGGCCTGGAGCACAGATACGCAGTATTTT

D gene: TRBD2
J gene: TRBJ2-7
CDR3 length: 15
clone size: .
V gene: TRBV4-3
CDR3 protein: CASSQAAGVSYEQYF
CDR3 DNA: TGCGCCAGCAGCCAAGCGGCGGGGGTCTCCTACGAGCAGTACTTC

D gene: TRBD1
J gene: TRBJ1-1
CDR3 length: 13
clone size: .
V gene: TRBV6-5
CDR3 protein: CASKRATGAEAFF
CDR3 DNA: TGTGCCAGCAAGAGAGCGACAGGGGCTGAAGCTTTCTTT

D gene: TRBD1
J gene: TRBJ1-6
CDR3 length: 18
clone size: few
V gene: TRBV19
CDR3 protein: CASRILRHGQGSNSPLHF
CDR3 DNA: TGTGCCAGTAGGATACTCCGCCATGGACAGGGGAGTAATTCACCCCTCCACTTT

D gene: TRBD1
J gene: TRBJ1-3
CDR3 length: 15
clone size: once
V gene: TRBV7-9
CDR3 protein: CASRNTDRDGNTIYF
CDR3 DNA: TGTGCCAGCAGAAACACGGACAGGGATGGAAACACCATATATTTT

D gene: TRBD1
J gene: TRBJ2-5
CDR3 length: 16
clone size: .
V gene: TRBV7-9
CDR3 protein: CASSFYGTGVQETQYF
CDR3 DNA: TGTGCCAGCAGCTTCTATGGGACAGGGGTCCAAGAGACCCAGTACTTC

D gene: .
J gene: TRBJ2-7
CDR3 length: 19
clone size: few
V gene: TRBV4-1
CDR3 protein: CASSPLGPPVVGLRGEQYF
CDR3 DNA: TGCGCCAGCAGCCCCCTAGGACCCCCCGTAGTCGGACTCAGAGGCGAGCAGTACTTC

D gene: TRBD1
J gene: TRBJ2-7
CDR3 length: 16
clone size: .
V gene: TRBV7-3
CDR3 protein: CASSLNTGAPFYEQYF
CDR3 DNA: TGTGCCAGCAGCTTAAACACAGGGGCCCCATTCTACGAGCAGTACTTC

D gene: .
J gene: TRBJ2-1
CDR3 length: 13
clone size: .
V gene: TRBV2
CDR3 protein: CASSEATAGEQFF
CDR3 DNA: TGTGCCAGCAGTGAAGCTACGGCGGGTGAGCAGTTCTTC

D gene: TRBD1
J gene: TRBJ1-4
CDR3 length: 15
clone size: once
V gene: TRBV28
CDR3 protein: CASIPPTGNPEKLFF
CDR3 DNA: TGTGCCAGCATCCCTCCGACAGGGAACCCTGAAAAACTGTTTTTT

D gene: TRBD1
J gene: TRBJ1-4
CDR3 length: 15
clone size: once
V gene: TRBV27
CDR3 protein: CASSPWTGRNEKLFF
CDR3 DNA: TGTGCCAGCAGTCCCTGGACAGGGAGAAATGAAAAACTGTTTTTT

D gene: .
J gene: TRBJ2-1
CDR3 length: 14
clone size: .
V gene: TRBV10-2
CDR3 protein: CASTRGDSYNEQFF
CDR3 DNA: TGCGCCAGCACCCGCGGGGACAGCTACAATGAGCAGTTCTTC

D gene: TRBD2
J gene: TRBJ2-2
CDR3 length: 17
clone size: .
V gene: TRBV9
CDR3 protein: CASSDSSGGGNTGELFF
CDR3 DNA: TGTGCCAGCAGTGACTCTAGCGGGGGGGGAAACACCGGGGAGCTGTTTTTT

D gene: TRBD2
J gene: TRBJ2-7
CDR3 length: 16
clone size: .
V gene: TRBV7-2
CDR3 protein: CASSPRLAGGQSEQYF
CDR3 DNA: TGTGCCAGCAGCCCCCGACTAGCGGGGGGGCAAAGCGAGCAGTACTTC

D gene: TRBD1
J gene: TRBJ2-6
CDR3 length: 18
clone size: .
V gene: TRBV7-3
CDR3 protein: CASSLVGQGGSGANVLTF
CDR3 DNA: TGTGCCAGCAGCTTAGTCGGACAGGGGGGATCCGGGGCCAACGTCCTGACTTTC

D gene: TRBD1
J gene: TRBJ1-1
CDR3 length: 17
clone size: .
V gene: TRBV13
CDR3 protein: CASSPTLQGAQGTEAFF
CDR3 DNA: TGTGCCAGCAGCCCTACACTACAGGGGGCTCAGGGCACTGAAGCTTTCTTT

D gene: .
J gene: TRBJ1-1
CDR3 length: 13
clone size: .
V gene: TRBV2
CDR3 protein: CASSRDPNTEAFF
CDR3 DNA: TGTGCCAGCAGCCGAGATCCGAACACTGAAGCTTTCTTT

D gene: .
J gene: TRBJ1-1
CDR3 length: 15
clone size: once
V gene: TRBV7-3
CDR3 protein: CASSLRGPPWTEAFF
CDR3 DNA: TGTGCCAGCAGCTTAAGAGGCCCCCCTTGGACTGAAGCTTTCTTT

D gene: TRBD1
J gene: TRBJ1-1
CDR3 length: 14
clone size: once
V gene: TRBV5-1
CDR3 protein: CASSPYRGGTEAFF
CDR3 DNA: TGCGCCAGCAGCCCCTACAGGGGAGGCACTGAAGCTTTCTTT

D gene: TRBD1
J gene: TRBJ1-2
CDR3 length: 15
clone size: .
V gene: TRBV30
CDR3 protein: CAWRLPTGANYGYTF
CDR3 DNA: TGTGCCTGGAGACTTCCGACAGGGGCTAACTATGGCTACACCTTC

D gene: .
J gene: TRBJ2-3
CDR3 length: 13
clone size: .
V gene: TRBV6-1
CDR3 protein: CASNFQGTDTQYF
CDR3 DNA: TGTGCCAGCAATTTCCAGGGCACAGATACGCAGTATTTT

D gene: TRBD1
J gene: TRBJ1-3
CDR3 length: 17
clone size: .
V gene: TRBV5-1
CDR3 protein: CASSPTGTALSGNTIYF
CDR3 DNA: TGCGCCAGCAGCCCTACCGGGACAGCTCTCTCTGGAAACACCATATATTTT

D gene: TRBD1
J gene: TRBJ1-4
CDR3 length: 16
clone size: .
V gene: TRBV25-1
CDR3 protein: CASSEEEDRGYEKLFF
CDR3 DNA: TGTGCCAGCAGTGAAGAGGAGGACAGGGGTTATGAAAAACTGTTTTTT

D gene: TRBD1
J gene: TRBJ2-3
CDR3 length: 16
clone size: .
V gene: TRBV27
CDR3 protein: CASSAGQGRGTDTQYF
CDR3 DNA: TGTGCCAGCAGTGCGGGACAGGGACGAGGCACAGATACGCAGTATTTT

D gene: TRBD1
J gene: TRBJ1-1
CDR3 length: 15
clone size: .
V gene: TRBV15
CDR3 protein: CATSRDNRGGTEAFF
CDR3 DNA: TGTGCCACCAGCAGAGATAACAGGGGGGGCACTGAAGCTTTCTTT

D gene: TRBD1
J gene: TRBJ2-5
CDR3 length: 16
clone size: .
V gene: TRBV6-5
CDR3 protein: CASSSHRTGVQETQYF
CDR3 DNA: TGTGCCAGCAGTTCCCACCGGACAGGAGTGCAAGAGACCCAGTACTTC

D gene: TRBD2
J gene: TRBJ2-5
CDR3 length: 16
clone size: .
V gene: TRBV7-9
CDR3 protein: CASSTQLAGGQETQYF
CDR3 DNA: TGTGCCAGCAGCACGCAACTAGCGGGGGGTCAGGAGACCCAGTACTTC

D gene: .
J gene: TRBJ2-7
CDR3 length: 15
clone size: many
V gene: TRBV11-1
CDR3 protein: CASSFGWEGANEQYF
CDR3 DNA: TGTGCCAGCAGCTTCGGATGGGAAGGGGCCAACGAGCAGTACTTC

D gene: .
J gene: TRBJ2-7
CDR3 length: 12
clone size: few
V gene: TRBV7-2
CDR3 protein: CASSLARGGQYF
CDR3 DNA: TGTGCCAGCAGCTTAGCAAGGGGAGGGCAGTACTTC

D gene: TRBD2
J gene: TRBJ2-2
CDR3 length: 17
clone size: .
V gene: TRBV28
CDR3 protein: CASSWRLAGVGTGELFF
CDR3 DNA: TGTGCCAGCAGTTGGCGGCTAGCGGGGGTCGGCACCGGGGAGCTGTTTTTT

D gene: .
J gene: TRBJ1-2
CDR3 length: 14
clone size: .
V gene: TRBV28
CDR3 protein: CASDDHPRGDGYTF
CDR3 DNA: TGTGCCAGCGATGACCATCCCCGGGGGGATGGCTACACCTTC

D gene: .
J gene: TRBJ2-2
CDR3 length: 14
clone size: .
V gene: TRBV29-1
CDR3 protein: CSVKKDSNTGELFF
CDR3 DNA: TGCAGCGTTAAAAAAGACTCGAACACCGGGGAGCTGTTTTTT

D gene: TRBD1
J gene: TRBJ2-6
CDR3 length: 17
clone size: once
V gene: TRBV6-4
CDR3 protein: CASSDGQGRVGANVLTF
CDR3 DNA: TGTGCCAGCAGTGACGGACAGGGGCGGGTTGGGGCCAACGTCCTGACTTTC

D gene: .
J gene: TRBJ2-7
CDR3 length: 16
clone size: .
V gene: TRBV5-1
CDR3 protein: CASSFISQDGGYEQYF
CDR3 DNA: TGCGCCAGCAGCTTTATAAGTCAGGACGGAGGCTACGAGCAGTACTTC

D gene: TRBD1
J gene: TRBJ1-3
CDR3 length: 14
clone size: few
V gene: TRBV28
CDR3 protein: CASMRQGGRNTIYF
CDR3 DNA: TGTGCCAGCATGCGACAGGGCGGGCGAAACACCATATATTTT

D gene: .
J gene: TRBJ2-5
CDR3 length: 13
clone size: .
V gene: TRBV28
CDR3 protein: CASRVGGQETQYF
CDR3 DNA: TGTGCCAGCAGGGTGGGGGGACAAGAGACCCAGTACTTC

D gene: TRBD2
J gene: TRBJ2-7
CDR3 length: 13
clone size: .
V gene: TRBV2
CDR3 protein: CASSPGGVYEQYF
CDR3 DNA: TGTGCCAGCAGCCCGGGAGGGGTCTACGAGCAGTACTTC

D gene: .
J gene: TRBJ1-3
CDR3 length: 14
clone size: .
V gene: TRBV6-1
CDR3 protein: CASSEKGKRNTIYF
CDR3 DNA: TGTGCCAGCAGTGAAAAGGGGAAAAGAAACACCATATATTTT

D gene: .
J gene: TRBJ1-3
CDR3 length: 16
clone size: few
V gene: TRBV9
CDR3 protein: CASSVEQGMAGNTIYF
CDR3 DNA: TGTGCCAGCAGCGTAGAGCAGGGGATGGCTGGAAACACCATATATTTT

D gene: TRBD1
J gene: TRBJ1-2
CDR3 length: 15
clone size: .
V gene: TRBV7-2
CDR3 protein: CASSLDTWTGAGYTF
CDR3 DNA: TGTGCCAGCAGCTTAGATACCTGGACAGGGGCTGGCTACACCTTC

D gene: TRBD1
J gene: TRBJ2-5
CDR3 length: 16
clone size: .
V gene: TRBV7-6
CDR3 protein: CASSARAGGVGETQYF
CDR3 DNA: TGTGCCAGCAGCGCAAGGGCAGGGGGCGTAGGGGAGACCCAGTACTTC

D gene: .
J gene: TRBJ2-2
CDR3 length: 14
clone size: once
V gene: TRBV9
CDR3 protein: CASSVGPNTGELFF
CDR3 DNA: TGTGCCAGCAGCGTAGGGCCGAACACCGGGGAGCTGTTTTTT

D gene: TRBD2
J gene: TRBJ2-7
CDR3 length: 14
clone size: .
V gene: TRBV10-3
CDR3 protein: CAISWTSGGYEQYF
CDR3 DNA: TGTGCCATCAGCTGGACTAGCGGAGGTTACGAGCAGTACTTC